The rows below give T cell receptor beta chains drawn from one sample of a study of blood T cell repertoires in COVID-19. TCRdb keeps only in-frame clones here, not all; method: immunoSEQ multiplex PCR. The sample includes about 320,000 clones, approximately 88% of them seen just once. Source material: PBMCs or T cells enriched from blood (not recorded which). Every receptor here comes from a man aged 25 to 40 who had recovered from COVID-19. The CDR3 runs from the conserved cysteine through the conserved F or W. Fields, in order: V gene, J gene, clone size, D gene, CDR3 protein, CDR3 DNA. The D gene is left open where the match is weak. Clone size is shown for a subset of rows, as once, few, many or a class of expanded clone.

>TRBV10-1|TRBJ2-5|few|TRBD1
CASGTGVRETQYF
TGCGCCAGCGGGACAGGGGTACGAGAGACCCAGTACTTC
>TRBV12-3/TRBV12-4|TRBJ1-2|-|-
CASSVQGGYTF
TGTGCCAGCAGTGTTCAGGGAGGCTACACCTTC
>TRBV5-1|TRBJ2-7|-|TRBD2
CASSPYMISGGVPYEQYF
TGCGCCAGCAGCCCCTACATGATTAGCGGGGGAGTACCCTACGAGCAGTACTTC
>TRBV5-1|TRBJ2-7|-|TRBD1
CASSSDRGHYEQYF
TGCGCCAGCAGCTCAGACAGGGGGCACTACGAGCAGTACTTC
>TRBV1|TRBJ2-1|-|-
CTSSPPGSSGDYNEQFF
TGCACCAGCAGCCCCCCAGGGTCGAGCGGGGATTACAATGAGCAGTTCTTC
>TRBV29-1|TRBJ1-1|-|TRBD1
CSAWGQRNTEAFF
TGCAGCGCCTGGGGACAGCGGAACACTGAAGCTTTCTTT
>TRBV6-1|TRBJ2-5|-|TRBD2
CASSEAASGGVRETQYF
TGTGCCAGCAGTGAAGCGGCGTCCGGGGGGGTCCGCGAGACCCAGTACTTC
>TRBV7-9|TRBJ1-2|-|-
CASSSLPGQKDGYTF
TGTGCCAGCAGCTCCCTCCCAGGACAGAAGGATGGCTACACCTTC
>TRBV10-2|TRBJ2-3|once|TRBD2
CASRELAGGADTQYF
TGCGCCAGCAGAGAATTAGCGGGGGGCGCAGATACGCAGTATTTT
>TRBV3-1/TRBV3-2|TRBJ2-7|-|TRBD2
CASSQEKWGLGYEQYF
TGTGCCAGCAGCCAAGAAAAGTGGGGACTAGGCTACGAGCAGTACTTC
>TRBV6-4|TRBJ2-5|-|-
CASTGPSQNRDYQETQYF
TGTGCCAGCACGGGACCCTCTCAGAACCGGGACTACCAAGAGACCCAGTACTTC
>TRBV5-1|TRBJ1-5|-|-
CASSQYTGQPQHF
TGCGCCAGCAGTCAGTATACGGGTCAGCCCCAGCATTTT
>TRBV5-6|TRBJ1-1|-|-
CASSPQTENTEAFF
TGTGCCAGCAGCCCTCAGACAGAAAACACTGAAGCTTTCTTT
>TRBV15|TRBJ2-4|-|TRBD1
CATSTEGQGKNIQYF
TGTGCCACCAGCACCGAGGGACAGGGAAAAAACATTCAGTACTTC
>TRBV2|TRBJ2-2|-|TRBD2
CASLAGGRTGELFF
TGTGCCAGCCTAGCGGGGGGGCGAACCGGGGAGCTGTTTTTT
>TRBV19|TRBJ2-7|-|TRBD1
CASSITQGAFLYEQYF
TGTGCCAGTAGTATCACCCAGGGGGCCTTCCTCTACGAGCAGTACTTC
>TRBV27|TRBJ2-7|-|-
CASSLSGSNEQYF
TGTGCCAGCAGTTTATCCGGTAGTAACGAGCAGTACTTC
>TRBV7-2|TRBJ2-4|-|-
CASSLGGLAKNIQYF
TGTGCCAGCAGCTTAGGTGGGCTAGCCAAAAACATTCAGTACTTC
>TRBV3-1/TRBV3-2|TRBJ2-7|-|-
CASSSTFSRDIFYEQYF
TGTGCCAGCAGCTCAACTTTCTCCCGGGACATTTTCTACGAGCAGTACTTC
>TRBV23-1|TRBJ1-6|-|-
CASNRGVRSPLHF
TGCGCCAGCAACCGGGGGGTAAGATCACCCCTCCACTTT
>TRBV28|TRBJ1-2|-|TRBD1
CASTSDREGYTF
TGTGCCAGCACCTCGGACAGGGAAGGCTACACCTTC
>TRBV5-6|TRBJ1-2|-|-
CASSPDGRGGYTF
TGTGCCAGCAGCCCGGACGGGAGGGGAGGCTACACCTTC
>TRBV27|TRBJ1-5|once|-
CASSLNPGDSQPQHF
TGTGCCAGCAGTTTAAACCCAGGGGATAGTCAGCCCCAGCATTTT
>TRBV19|TRBJ1-3|once|-
CASRTSGILGNTIYF
TGTGCCAGTAGAACGTCGGGGATACTAGGAAACACCATATATTTT
>TRBV6-2/TRBV6-3|TRBJ1-4|once|TRBD1
CASSPWTGGDEKLFF
TGTGCCAGCAGTCCCTGGACAGGGGGCGATGAAAAACTGTTTTTT
>TRBV7-6|TRBJ1-5|-|-
CASSLELTEKDSNQPQHF
TGTGCCAGCAGCTTAGAATTGACAGAGAAGGATAGCAATCAGCCCCAGCATTTT
>TRBV2|TRBJ1-2|-|-
CASSEVMGTYGYTF
TGTGCCAGCAGTGAAGTTATGGGGACTTATGGCTACACCTTC
>TRBV28|TRBJ2-7|-|-
CASNSHYEQYF
TGTGCCAGCAATTCCCACTACGAGCAGTACTTC
>TRBV5-8|TRBJ2-5|-|-
CASSLVPRETQYF
TGTGCCAGCAGCTTGGTCCCGAGGGAGACCCAGTACTTC
>TRBV19|TRBJ1-2|-|-
CASQPERPNYGYTF
TGTGCCAGTCAACCAGAGCGACCTAACTATGGCTACACCTTC
>TRBV12-3/TRBV12-4|TRBJ1-1|once|-
CASSTQGGTEAFF
TGTGCCAGCAGCACCCAAGGGGGTACTGAAGCTTTCTTT
>TRBV29-1|TRBJ2-3|-|-
CSVARGGPFTDTQYF
TGCAGCGTTGCCAGGGGAGGGCCTTTCACAGATACGCAGTATTTT
>TRBV9|TRBJ2-3|-|TRBD2
CASSVRGPSGVPDTQYF
TGTGCCAGCAGCGTACGTGGGCCTAGCGGGGTACCAGATACGCAGTATTTT
>TRBV5-1|TRBJ2-2|-|TRBD1
CASSLLGGDSNTGELFF
TGCGCCAGCAGCTTGCTAGGGGGCGACTCGAACACCGGGGAGCTGTTTTTT
>TRBV28|TRBJ2-5|-|TRBD2
CASSFFLAGDRETQYF
TGTGCCAGCAGTTTCTTTCTAGCGGGGGATAGGGAGACCCAGTACTTC
>TRBV19|TRBJ2-6|once|-
CASKAFSGANVLTF
TGTGCCAGTAAAGCCTTCTCTGGGGCCAACGTCCTGACTTTC
>TRBV9|TRBJ2-3|-|TRBD1
CASSVRRGRDTQYF
TGTGCCAGCAGCGTAAGAAGGGGGCGGGATACGCAGTATTTT
>TRBV15|TRBJ1-4|-|-
CATSREAATNEKLFF
TGTGCCACCAGCAGAGAGGCAGCAACTAATGAAAAACTGTTTTTT
>TRBV4-2|TRBJ1-2|-|-
CASSQATGQNYGYTF
TGTGCCAGCAGCCAAGCCACCGGACAGAACTATGGCTACACCTTC
>TRBV27|TRBJ2-1|-|-
CASSFRTATTYNEQFF
TGTGCCAGCAGTTTCCGGACAGCTACTACCTACAATGAGCAGTTCTTC
>TRBV14|TRBJ1-2|-|TRBD1
CASSRGQGAYGYTF
TGTGCCAGCAGCCGAGGACAGGGGGCCTATGGCTACACCTTC
>TRBV5-1|TRBJ1-2|-|TRBD1
CASSFGTEKYGYTF
TGCGCCAGCAGCTTTGGGACAGAGAAATATGGCTACACCTTC
>TRBV6-5|TRBJ1-1|-|TRBD1
CASSYLGRGRTEAFF
TGTGCCAGCAGTTACCTGGGCAGGGGGCGCACTGAAGCTTTCTTT
>TRBV28|TRBJ1-5|few|-
CASSLFSGDRRQPQHF
TGTGCCAGCAGTTTATTCTCCGGGGATAGGCGTCAGCCCCAGCATTTT
>TRBV5-1|TRBJ2-7|-|-
CASSPSVYEQYF
TGCGCCAGCAGTCCTAGCGTGTACGAGCAGTACTTC
>TRBV7-9|TRBJ1-5|-|-
CASSFGNQPQHF
TGTGCCAGCAGCTTCGGCAATCAGCCCCAGCATTTT
>TRBV6-5|TRBJ1-5|-|-
CASRSTLYSNQPQHF
TGTGCCAGCAGGTCTACCCTTTATAGCAATCAGCCCCAGCATTTT
>TRBV4-2|TRBJ2-3|-|TRBD1
CASSQDQGVGRSTDTQYF
TGTGCCAGCAGCCAAGATCAGGGGGTGGGGCGTAGCACAGATACGCAGTATTTT
>TRBV5-4|TRBJ1-2|-|TRBD1
CASSVRDSYGYTF
TGTGCCAGCAGCGTCCGGGACAGCTATGGCTACACCTTC
>TRBV30|TRBJ1-3|-|-
CAWSRLGGNTIYF
TGTGCCTGGAGTAGGTTGGGCGGAAACACCATATATTTT
>TRBV27|TRBJ1-1|-|-
CASNSQAVTTEAFF
TGTGCCAGCAATTCACAGGCCGTGACCACTGAAGCTTTCTTT
>TRBV13|TRBJ2-5|-|-
CASSLGLGVETQYF
TGTGCCAGCAGCTTAGGACTAGGAGTGGAGACCCAGTACTTC
>TRBV7-7|TRBJ2-5|once|TRBD1
CASSLVPGGQETQYF
TGTGCCAGCAGCTTAGTCCCAGGGGGCCAAGAGACCCAGTACTTC
>TRBV7-6|TRBJ2-5|-|-
CASSSAPQGRETQYF
TGTGCCAGCAGCTCTGCACCACAGGGCCGAGAGACCCAGTACTTC
>TRBV3-1/TRBV3-2|TRBJ2-5|-|TRBD2
CASSQGTGLAGGRETQYF
TGTGCCAGCAGCCAAGGGACGGGGTTAGCGGGGGGCCGAGAGACCCAGTACTTC